This T cell receptor beta chain was recovered during a study of a mutant IDH1 vaccine in newly diagnosed glioma. Overall study: Of the patients given treatment, 62.5% were male and approximately 38% were female, and a mean age of roughly 40 years was recorded. Visits designated V12 and V13 were conducted at weeks 35 and 47, respectively. Patients previously underwent radiotherapy, temozolomide, or both, and most underwent both.

About this clone: Its antigen is not identified.

Indicated time point: week 47, end of study. Mutant IDH1 20-mer peptide, at 300 ug, made up each vaccine dose, with topical imiquimod. Diagnosis in the donors showed new WHO grade 3 or 4 astrocytomas that were IDH1-mutant and ATRX-lost. TCRdb's table, derived via immunoSEQ multiplex PCR, lists solely in-frame clones and lacks some. The table has about 85,000 clones, about nine tenths seen once. The sample in question was PBMCs, obtained from a glioma patient whose treatment included an IDH1 peptide vaccine. This receptor was identified in a woman between 50 and 59 years old with glioma.

CDR3 DNA sequence: TGCGCCAGCAGCTTGGGCACCCAGGGGGAGGGTGAAAAACTGTTTTTT. It is translated as CASSLGTQGEGEKLFF. The chain carries TRBV5-1 and TRBJ1-4; TRBD1 matches 7 bases. Trimming cost V 0 bases and J 7 bases; bases outside gene matches: 9. The CDR3 contains 16 residues. The germline CDR1 and CDR2 sequences are SGHRS and YFSETQ.